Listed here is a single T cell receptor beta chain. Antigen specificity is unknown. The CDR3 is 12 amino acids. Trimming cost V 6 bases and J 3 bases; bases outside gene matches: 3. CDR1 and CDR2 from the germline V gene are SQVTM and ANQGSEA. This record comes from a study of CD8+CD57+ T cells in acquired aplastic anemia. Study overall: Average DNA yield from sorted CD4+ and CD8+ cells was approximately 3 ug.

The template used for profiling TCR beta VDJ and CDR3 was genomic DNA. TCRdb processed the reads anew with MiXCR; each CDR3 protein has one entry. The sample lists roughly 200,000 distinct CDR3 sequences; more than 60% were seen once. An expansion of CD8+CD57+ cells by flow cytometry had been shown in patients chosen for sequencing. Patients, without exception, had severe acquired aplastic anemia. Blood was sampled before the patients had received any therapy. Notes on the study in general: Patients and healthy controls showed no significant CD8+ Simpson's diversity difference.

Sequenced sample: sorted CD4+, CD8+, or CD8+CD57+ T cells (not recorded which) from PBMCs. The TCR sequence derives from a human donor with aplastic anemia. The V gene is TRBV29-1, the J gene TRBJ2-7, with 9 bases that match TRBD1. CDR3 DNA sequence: TGCAGCGTGGGGGGACAGGGCTACGAGCAGTACTTC. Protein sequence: CSVGGQGYEQYF.